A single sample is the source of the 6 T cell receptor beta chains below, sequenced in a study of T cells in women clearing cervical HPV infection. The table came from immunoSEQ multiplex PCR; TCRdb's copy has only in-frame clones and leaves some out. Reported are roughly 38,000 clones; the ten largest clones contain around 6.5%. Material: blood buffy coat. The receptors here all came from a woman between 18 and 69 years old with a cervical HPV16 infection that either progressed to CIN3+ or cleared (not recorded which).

CDR3 bases read: TGTGCCAGTAGTACACAGGTGGACACTGAA. As protein: CASSTQVDTE. In full, the CDR3 reads CASSTQVDTEAFF. This rearrangement joins TRBV19 to TRBJ1-1; D may be TRBD1 (5 bases). Sequencing ends 3 residues short of the CDR3 end; the germline J gene provides the rest. This CDR3 spans 13 amino acids. The germline V gene has CDR1 LNHDA and CDR2 SQIVND (reference sequence). Deletions cut 4 bases from V and 3 bases from J, with 9 bases between.

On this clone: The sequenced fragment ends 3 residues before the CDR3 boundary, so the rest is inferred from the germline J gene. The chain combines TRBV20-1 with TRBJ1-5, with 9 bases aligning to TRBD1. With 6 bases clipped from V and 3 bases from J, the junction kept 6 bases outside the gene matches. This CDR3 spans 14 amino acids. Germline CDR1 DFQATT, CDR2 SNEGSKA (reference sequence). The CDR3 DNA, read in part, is TGCAGTGCGAAGACAGGGGGGAACAATCAGCCC. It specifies CSAKTGGNNQP. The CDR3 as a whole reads CSAKTGGNNQPQHF.

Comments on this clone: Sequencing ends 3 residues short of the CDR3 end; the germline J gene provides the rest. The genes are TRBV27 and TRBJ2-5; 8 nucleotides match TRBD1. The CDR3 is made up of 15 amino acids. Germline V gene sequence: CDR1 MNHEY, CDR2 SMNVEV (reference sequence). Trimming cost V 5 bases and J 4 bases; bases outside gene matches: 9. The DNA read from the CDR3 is TGTGCCAGCAGTACCCGACAGGGGAGGAGAGAGACC. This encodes CASSTRQGRRET. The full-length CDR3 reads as CASSTRQGRRETQYF.

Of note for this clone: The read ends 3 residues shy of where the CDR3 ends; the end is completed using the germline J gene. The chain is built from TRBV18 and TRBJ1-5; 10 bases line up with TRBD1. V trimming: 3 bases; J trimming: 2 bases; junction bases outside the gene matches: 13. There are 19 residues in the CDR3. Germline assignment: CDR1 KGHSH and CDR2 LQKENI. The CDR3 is CASSPSAGQGNSGNQPQHF. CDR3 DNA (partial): TGTGCCAGCTCACCTTCTGCGGGACAGGGGAATTCGGGCAATCAGCCC.

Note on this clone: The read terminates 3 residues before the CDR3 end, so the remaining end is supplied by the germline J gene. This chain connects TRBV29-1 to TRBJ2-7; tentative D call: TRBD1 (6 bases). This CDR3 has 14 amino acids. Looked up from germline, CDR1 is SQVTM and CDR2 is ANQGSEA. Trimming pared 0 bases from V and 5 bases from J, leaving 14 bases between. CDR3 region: CSVEDAQGSHEQYF. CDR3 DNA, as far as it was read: TGCAGCGTTGAAGACGCGCAGGGGTCCCACGAG.

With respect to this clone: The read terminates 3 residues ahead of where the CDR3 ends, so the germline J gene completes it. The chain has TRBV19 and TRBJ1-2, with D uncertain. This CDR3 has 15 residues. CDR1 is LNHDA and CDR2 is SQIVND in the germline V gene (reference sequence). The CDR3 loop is CASSIEGLSNQPYTF. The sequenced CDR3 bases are TGTGCCAGTAGTATAGAAGGTCTTAGCAATCAGCCC.